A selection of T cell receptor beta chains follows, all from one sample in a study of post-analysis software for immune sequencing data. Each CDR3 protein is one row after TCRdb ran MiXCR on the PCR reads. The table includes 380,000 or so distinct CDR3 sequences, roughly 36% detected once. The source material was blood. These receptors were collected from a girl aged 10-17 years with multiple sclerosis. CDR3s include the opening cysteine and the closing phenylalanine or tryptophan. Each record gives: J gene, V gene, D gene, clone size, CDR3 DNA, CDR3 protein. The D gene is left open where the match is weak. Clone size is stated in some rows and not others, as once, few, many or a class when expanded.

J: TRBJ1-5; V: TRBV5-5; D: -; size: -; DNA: TGTGCCAGCAGCGGATTACAGGGACGCGATGATCAGCCCCAGCATTTT; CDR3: CASSGLQGRDDQPQHF
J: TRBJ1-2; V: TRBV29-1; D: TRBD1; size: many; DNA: TGCAGCGTCTCGGGACAGCTCTATGGCTACACCTTC; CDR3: CSVSGQLYGYTF
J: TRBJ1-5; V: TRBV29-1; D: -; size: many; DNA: TGCAGCGTTTCCGGCGGCAGGGATCAGCCCCAGCATTTT; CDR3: CSVSGGRDQPQHF
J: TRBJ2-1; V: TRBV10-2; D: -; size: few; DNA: TGCGCCAGCCTCCCCGACGCCTACAATGAGCAGTTCTTC; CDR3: CASLPDAYNEQFF
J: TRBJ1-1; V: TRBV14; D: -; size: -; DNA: TGTGCCAGCAGCAGACAGGCCATGAACACTGAAGCTTTCTTT; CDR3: CASSRQAMNTEAFF
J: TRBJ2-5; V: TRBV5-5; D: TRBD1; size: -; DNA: TGTGCCAGCAGCTTGGGACCGACAGGGGGCCCCGGGGAGACCCAGTACTTC; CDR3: CASSLGPTGGPGETQYF
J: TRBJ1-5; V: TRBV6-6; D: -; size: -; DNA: TGTGCCAGCAGCCTCGACCCCGACTTCAATCAGCCCCAGCATTTT; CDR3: CASSLDPDFNQPQHF
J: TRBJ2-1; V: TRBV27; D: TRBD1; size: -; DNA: TGTGCCAGCAGTATCCGGGGACAGGGGACGGGTGAGCAGTTCTTC; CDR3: CASSIRGQGTGEQFF
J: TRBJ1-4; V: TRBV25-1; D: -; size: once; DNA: TGTGCCAGCAAGCAGGACCCAAATGAAAAACTGTTTTTT; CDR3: CASKQDPNEKLFF
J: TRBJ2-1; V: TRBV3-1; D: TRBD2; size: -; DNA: TGTGCCAGCAGCCAAGTAGGGCCTAGCGGGGGCCTATACAATGAGCAGTTCTTC; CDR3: CASSQVGPSGGLYNEQFF
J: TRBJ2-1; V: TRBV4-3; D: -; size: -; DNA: TGCGCCAGCAGCCAAGTCCGGTCCCCCGGGGATGAGCAGTTCTTC; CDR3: CASSQVRSPGDEQFF
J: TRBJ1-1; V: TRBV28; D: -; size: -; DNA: TGTGCCAGCAGTGCCGAGGGATGGTACACTGAAGCTTTCTTT; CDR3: CASSAEGWYTEAFF
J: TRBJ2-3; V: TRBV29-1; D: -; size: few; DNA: TGCAGCGTTGAAGGAAACGAGGGGCCTACGCAGTATTTT; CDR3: CSVEGNEGPTQYF
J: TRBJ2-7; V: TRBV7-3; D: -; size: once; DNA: TGTGCCAGCAGCTTAAAACAGGGCTACGAGCAGTACTTC; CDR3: CASSLKQGYEQYF
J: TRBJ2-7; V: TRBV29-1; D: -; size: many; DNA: TGCAGCGTTGGACAGAGATCCTACGAGCAGTACTTC; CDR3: CSVGQRSYEQYF
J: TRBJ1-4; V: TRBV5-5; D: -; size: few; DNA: TGTGCCAGCAGCTTGACGGACAGATCTAATGAAAAACTGTTTTTT; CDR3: CASSLTDRSNEKLFF
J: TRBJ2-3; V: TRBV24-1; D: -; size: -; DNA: TGTGCCACCAGTGAAGAAGACGCAGATACGCAGTATTTT; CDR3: CATSEEDADTQYF
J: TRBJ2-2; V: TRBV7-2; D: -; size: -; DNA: TGTGCCAGCAGCTTAGGCTCATTGGCCAGGACCACCGGGGAGCTGTTTTTT; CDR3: CASSLGSLARTTGELFF
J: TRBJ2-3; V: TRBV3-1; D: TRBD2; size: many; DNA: TGTGCCAGCAGGACTAGCGGCGCAGATACGCAGTATTTT; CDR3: CASRTSGADTQYF
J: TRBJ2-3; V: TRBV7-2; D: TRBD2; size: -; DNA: TGTGCCAGCAGCTTCGGACTAGCGGGGGGCACAGATACGCAGTATTTT; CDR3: CASSFGLAGGTDTQYF